The TCR beta chain under discussion was sequenced for a study of cytomegalovirus exposure and HLA in healthy donors. Findings of the study overall: The classifier was said to identify cytomegalovirus status with high specificity and sensitivity. In a later analysis, the majority of CMV-associated beta chains seemingly showed HLA restriction. The authors later found HLA-associated TCR beta chains more clonally expanded than equally common others.

Healthy donors of bone marrow made up the group. The PCR used 60 Vbeta and 13 Jbeta primers. Sequencing was performed with immunoSEQ multiplex PCR; in TCRdb, only in-frame clones are kept and a portion is missing. Reported are 35,000 to 45,000 clones; the ten largest clones contain just under 4%. V was cut by 5 bases and J by 0 bases, with 13 bases left in between. Germline CDR1 PRHDT, CDR2 FYEKMQ (reference sequence). This CDR3 has 15 residues. According to its frequency, this clone is medium-sized. What it recognizes is unknown. Other nucleotide sequences in the sample specify the same CDR3. This TCR derives from a male donor in good health and CMV-seronegative. The chain links TRBV13 to TRBJ1-1, with D perhaps TRBD1 (5 bases). Specimen: PBMCs. The CDR3 spells CASSPDSSVNTEAFF. The DNA for the CDR3 is TGTGCCAGCAGCCCCGACAGCTCGGTGAACACTGAAGCTTTCTTT.